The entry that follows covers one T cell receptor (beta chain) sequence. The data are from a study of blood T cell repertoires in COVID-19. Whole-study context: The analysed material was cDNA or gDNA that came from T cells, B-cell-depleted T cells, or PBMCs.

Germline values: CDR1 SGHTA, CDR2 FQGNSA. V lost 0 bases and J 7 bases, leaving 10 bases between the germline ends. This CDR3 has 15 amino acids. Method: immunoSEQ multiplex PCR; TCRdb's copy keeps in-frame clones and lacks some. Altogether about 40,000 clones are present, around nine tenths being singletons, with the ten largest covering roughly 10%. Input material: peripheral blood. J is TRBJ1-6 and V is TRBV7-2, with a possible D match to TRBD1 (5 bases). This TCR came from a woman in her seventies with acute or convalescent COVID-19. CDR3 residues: CASSLAWQGNSPLHF. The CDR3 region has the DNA TGTGCCAGCAGCTTAGCATGGCAGGGAAATTCACCCCTCCACTTT.